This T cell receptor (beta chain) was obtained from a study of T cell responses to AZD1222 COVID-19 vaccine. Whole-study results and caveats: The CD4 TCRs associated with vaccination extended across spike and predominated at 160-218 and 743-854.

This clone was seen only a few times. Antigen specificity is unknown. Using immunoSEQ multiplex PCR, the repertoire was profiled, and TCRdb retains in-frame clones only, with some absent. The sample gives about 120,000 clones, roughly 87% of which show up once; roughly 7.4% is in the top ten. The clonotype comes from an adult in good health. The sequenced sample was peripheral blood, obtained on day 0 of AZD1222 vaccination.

The CDR3 loop is CASSRPTPSSGANVLTF. The CDR3 nucleotides are TGTGCCAGCAGCCGACCCACCCCTTCCTCTGGGGCCAACGTCCTGACTTTC. The genes are TRBV28 and TRBJ2-6; no firm D call. CDR3 length: 17 amino acids. Germline CDR1 MDHEN, CDR2 SYDVKM. Deletions cut 6 bases from V and 0 bases from J, with 15 bases between.